Listed here is a single T cell receptor (beta chain). Its antigen is as yet unknown. It was patients with CD8+CD57+ cell expansion by flow cytometry who were chosen for sequencing. There were no patients without severe acquired aplastic anemia. This sample is drawn from a study of CD8+CD57+ T cells in acquired aplastic anemia. About the research overall: The sorted CD4+ and CD8+ cells yielded an average around 3.2 ug of DNA. Notes on the study in general: Some 31 sequences, all CD8+ CDR3, were shared between patients and controls.

Genomic DNA provided the template from which TCR beta VDJ and CDR3 profiles were obtained. TCRdb passed the reads through MiXCR, listing each CDR3 protein once. This sample has roughly 290,000 distinct CDR3 sequences, with approximately 58% found just once. The CDR3 length is 14 residues. Germline CDR1 SNHLY, CDR2 FYNNEI. V lost 2 bases, J lost 3 bases, and 8 bases lay in between. This receptor was obtained from a human donor with aplastic anemia. Sequenced sample: sorted CD4+, CD8+, or CD8+CD57+ T cells (not recorded which) from PBMCs. The J gene is TRBJ1-5, the V gene TRBV2, with D tentatively TRBD1 (6 bases). The CDR3 nucleotides are TGTGCCAGCAGTGAAAGGACAGACAATCAGCCCCAGCATTTT. Amino acid sequence: CASSERTDNQPQHF.